The clone carrying this TCR beta chain appeared many times. Its antigen is as yet unknown. Arm-PCR of CDR3 regions with iRepertoire HTBI primers generated TCR beta libraries. Each CDR3 protein gets one entry after TCRdb re-called the multiplex PCR reads with MiXCR. This table has 360,000 or so distinct CDR3 sequences, approximately 12% appearing once. The CDR3 runs to 15 residues. The germline V and J ends were trimmed by 5 bases and 1 base, with 14 bases remaining between them. Germline CDR1 MNHEY, CDR2 SVGEGT. The sample comes from a study of regulatory T cells in long-lasting Graves disease. Study summary: Duration of antithyroid drug therapy among newly diagnosed Graves' patients was under 3 months.

Indicated time point: newly diagnosed GD, antithyroid drugs for less than 3 months. TCR sequences were obtained from RNA taken from PBMCs. Study conclusions and caveats: A reduction in accuracy may have resulted from the small sample size.

This sample was shared with a second study, whose subject was T cells in Graves' hyperthyroidism and ophthalmopathy. From that report: An initial round of RT-PCR targeting the TCR CDR3 relied on the HTBI primer set. Among thyroid clonotypes expanded above 0.001, most also appeared in blood.

V usage is TRBV6-2 or TRBV6-3 and J usage is TRBJ1-1; D may be TRBD1 (5 bases). This sequence originates from a woman between 18 and 29 years old with Graves disease. Sequenced material: peripheral blood mononuclear cells (PBMCs), taken at new diagnosis, from a patient treated with antithyroid drugs. CDR3 in DNA: TGTGCCAGCAGTGAAAGGGGCAGACCGAACACTGAAGCTTTCTTT. This sequence encodes CASSERGRPNTEAFF.